This TCR beta chain was retrieved from a study of blood T cell repertoires in COVID-19. Overall study context: The cDNA or gDNA used as material had been derived from T cells, B-cell-depleted T cells, or PBMCs.

This CDR3 is 15 amino acids long. Germline V gene sequence: CDR1 MNHEY, CDR2 SMNVEV (reference sequence). The V end lost 1 base, the J end lost 5 bases, and 12 bases lay between the germline ends. Clones were read by immunoSEQ multiplex PCR, and TCRdb kept only the in-frame ones, dropping some. The sample contains 200,000 to 250,000 clones, about 86% of which appear only once. This sequence joins TRBV27 and TRBJ2-1; the D gene is possibly TRBD1 (5 bases). Sequenced material: peripheral blood. The receptor comes from a woman aged 25 to 39 who had recovered from COVID-19. This chain's CDR3 is CASSLWGPGNNEQFF. The CDR3 DNA is TGTGCCAGCAGTTTATGGGGCCCAGGGAACAATGAGCAGTTCTTC.